The rows below give T cell receptor beta chains drawn from one sample of a study of T cell responses to AZD1222 COVID-19 vaccine. The assay was immunoSEQ multiplex PCR, and TCRdb's table has in-frame clones only and misses some. The table shows 200,000 to 250,000 clones, with 93% occurring only once. This material consisted of peripheral blood, taken on day 0 of MenACWY control vaccination. The receptors were sampled from an adult in good health. The CDR3 runs from the conserved cysteine through the conserved F or W. The D gene is left open where the match is weak. Not all rows give a size; the values are once, few, many and, for expanded clones, a class.

j_call d_call clone_size cdr3_length v_call cdr3_nt cdr3_aa
TRBJ2-1 TRBD2 NA 15 TRBV6-2/TRBV6-3 TGTGCCAGCACCCCCCCTGCGGGGGGCCTGGGTAAGCAGTTCTTC CASTPPAGGLGKQFF
TRBJ1-2 NA NA 11 TRBV6-6 TGTGCCAGCAGTGACCGGCGGGGCTACACCTTC CASSDRRGYTF
TRBJ1-5 TRBD1 NA 15 TRBV2 TGTGCCAGCGGAGAGTCGGGACAGGGGATCCAGCCCCAGCATTTT CASGESGQGIQPQHF
TRBJ1-1 NA NA 16 TRBV5-1 TGCGCCAGCAGCCCCCCGTCAGGGAACCTGAACACTGAAGCTTTCTTT CASSPPSGNLNTEAFF
TRBJ2-1 NA NA 15 TRBV3-1/TRBV3-2 TGTGCCAGCATGAACAGGGTTGTCTCCAAAAATGAGCAGTTCTTC CASMNRVVSKNEQFF
TRBJ1-5 NA NA 13 TRBV4-1 TGCGCCAGCAGCCAGTTTGGCACTCAGCCCCAGCATTTT CASSQFGTQPQHF
TRBJ1-5 NA NA 12 TRBV28 TGTGCCAGCAGTCTTACCAGCCAGCCCCAGCATTTT CASSLTSQPQHF
TRBJ1-5 TRBD1 NA 14 TRBV7-9 TGTGCCAGCAGCCGGGACAGCCAAAGGGAGCCCCAGCATTTT CASSRDSQREPQHF
TRBJ1-5 NA NA 18 TRBV23-1 TGCGCCAGCAGTCAATCTGCCGGGGGCCACCTCCACAATCAGCCCCAGCATTTT CASSQSAGGHLHNQPQHF
TRBJ1-2 NA NA 15 TRBV3-1/TRBV3-2 TGTGCCAGCAGCCAAGTTCCTAACTCGAGGAGAGGCTACACCTTC CASSQVPNSRRGYTF
TRBJ1-1 NA NA 11 TRBV28 TGTGCCAGCAGTCCCAGGGGTAGGGCTTTCTTT CASSPRGRAFF
TRBJ1-2 TRBD1 few 13 TRBV12-3/TRBV12-4 TGTGCCAGCAGTTTAGCGACAGGGAGCGGCTACACCTTC CASSLATGSGYTF
TRBJ1-6 TRBD1 NA 17 TRBV4-1 TGCGCCAGCAGCCAAGTTCCAGGGGGCACTTATAATTCACCCCTCCACTTT CASSQVPGGTYNSPLHF
TRBJ1-4 NA NA 12 TRBV15 TGTGCCACCAGCAGAGTAGTGGAAAAACTGTTTTTT CATSRVVEKLFF
TRBJ1-2 NA NA 15 TRBV28 TGTGCCAGCACCCCCCCTTCGGGGAATGGATATGGCTACACCTTC CASTPPSGNGYGYTF
TRBJ2-3 NA NA 14 TRBV19 TGTGCCAGCAACAGGGACTACGGCACAGATACGCAGTATTTT CASNRDYGTDTQYF
TRBJ1-3 NA NA 15 TRBV11-2 TGTGCCAGCAGCTTAGATCCCAGGGCTGGAAACACCATATATTTT CASSLDPRAGNTIYF
TRBJ1-4 TRBD1 NA 15 TRBV6-5 TGTGCCAGCACCCCCTCCGGGACAGGGAATGAAAAACTGTTTTTT CASTPSGTGNEKLFF
TRBJ1-3 NA NA 16 TRBV19 TGTGCCAGTAGTATCCGCCCCGGGGCATCTGGAAACACCATATATTTT CASSIRPGASGNTIYF
TRBJ1-2 NA NA 15 TRBV19 TGTGCCAGTAGTATAGACGGCAGCGTTAACTATGGCTACACCTTC CASSIDGSVNYGYTF
TRBJ1-5 NA NA 18 TRBV19 TGTGCCAGTAGTCCTAACCTTTTAGGGGATTCCCTCAATCAGCCCCAGCATTTT CASSPNLLGDSLNQPQHF
TRBJ1-4 NA NA 16 TRBV3-1/TRBV3-2 TGTGCCAGCAGCCACGCACAGGGAGCAACTAATGAAAAACTGTTTTTT CASSHAQGATNEKLFF
TRBJ1-1 NA NA 16 TRBV4-1 TGCGCCAGCAGCCAAAAACTTATTGGAGCGAACACTGAAGCTTTCTTT CASSQKLIGANTEAFF
TRBJ2-3 NA NA 15 TRBV5-1 TGCGCCAGCAGCTTCCAGGGACTGATCACAGATACGCAGTATTTT CASSFQGLITDTQYF
TRBJ2-7 TRBD2 NA 18 TRBV7-2 TGTGCCAGCAGCCCCCGGACCCCCGAGCGGGGGGCCTCCTACGAGCAGTACTTC CASSPRTPERGASYEQYF
TRBJ1-1 NA NA 15 TRBV3-1/TRBV3-2 TGTGCCAGCAGCCAGGTTAGACTTTTGAACACTGAAGCTTTCTTT CASSQVRLLNTEAFF
TRBJ1-3 NA NA 14 TRBV21-1 TGTGCCAGCAGCATCGGACAGGGGGCGGCCACCATATATTTT CASSIGQGAATIYF
TRBJ1-1 NA NA 15 TRBV5-6 TGTGCCAGCAGCTTGGCTAGGGCAGTGAACACTGAAGCTTTCTTT CASSLARAVNTEAFF
TRBJ2-5 NA NA 13 TRBV30 TGTGCCTGGGAGCCGACTAGGAGGCAGACCCAGTACTTC CAWEPTRRQTQYF
TRBJ1-1 NA NA 16 TRBV3-1/TRBV3-2 TGTGCCAGCAGCCAAGTGGCTTCATGGGTGAACACTGAAGCTTTCTTT CASSQVASWVNTEAFF
TRBJ2-3 NA NA 14 TRBV24-1 TGTGCCACCAGTGTAGGGGGGGACACAGATACGCAGTATTTT CATSVGGDTDTQYF
TRBJ2-3 NA NA 13 TRBV19 TGTGCCAGTAGTCCCCGACTGGGAGATACGCAGTATTTT CASSPRLGDTQYF
TRBJ2-7 TRBD1 NA 15 TRBV27 TGTGCCAGCCGGGACAGGGGGTCCACTTACTACGAGCAGTACTTC CASRDRGSTYYEQYF
TRBJ2-2 TRBD2 NA 16 TRBV7-3 TGTGCCAGCAGCCCGTCCCCGGGGGGAAACACCGGGGAGCTGTTTTTT CASSPSPGGNTGELFF
TRBJ2-7 TRBD2 NA 15 TRBV5-6 TGTGCCAGCAGCCACCCGACTAGCGGAACCTACGAGCAGTACTTC CASSHPTSGTYEQYF